What follows describes a single TCR beta chain. Its specificity is not known. The protocol was immunoSEQ multiplex PCR, while the TCRdb copy is restricted to in-frame clones and leaves out a portion. The sample includes around 150,000 clones, approximately 90% of them seen just once. This entry comes from a study of T cell responses to AZD1222 COVID-19 vaccine. Turning to the study itself: The analysis combined second doses at about 4 or about 12 weeks.

Points from the study as a whole: Elevations in Spike-specific TCR breadth and depth followed administration of two AZD1222 doses. Repertoires in all cases were sampled only once the peak T cell response had passed.

Trimming removed 4 bases from V and 7 bases from J; junction bases left unmatched: 15. CDR1 is SSHAT, CDR2 FNYEAQ, per germline (reference sequence). There are 17 residues in the CDR3. V is TRBV7-7 and J is TRBJ2-1, with TRBD2 matching 8 bases. This specimen was peripheral blood, taken on day 0 of AZD1222 vaccination. The TCR comes from an adult in good health. The CDR3 reads CASSSTPVDSGTNEQFF. DNA of the CDR3: TGTGCCAGCAGCTCCACCCCCGTCGATAGCGGGACGAATGAGCAGTTCTTC.